This is a list of T cell receptor beta chains from one sample in a study of post-analysis software for immune sequencing data. TCRdb reanalysed the PCR reads using MiXCR and keeps one entry per CDR3 protein. Here the sample spans approximately 730,000 distinct CDR3 sequences, roughly 27% being singletons. The sequenced material came from blood. The receptors come from a girl under 18 with multiple sclerosis. The CDR3 runs from the conserved cysteine through the conserved F or W. A D gene is named only where the DNA matches it firmly. Some rows have no size entry. The others give once, few or many, or a class for an expanded clone.

TRBJ1-2	TRBV6-2/TRBV6-3	.	.	TGTGCCAGCACCGACGGGCCCCCACGTAACTATGGCTACACCTTC	CASTDGPPRNYGYTF
TRBJ1-1	TRBV20-1	.	.	TGCAGTGCTCCCCCCACGGGGCGACTCGAAGCTTTCTTT	CSAPPTGRLEAFF
TRBJ2-1	TRBV4-1	few	.	TGCGCCAGCAGCCAAGGTCGCCGGGAGACCTACAATGAGCAGTTCTTC	CASSQGRRETYNEQFF
TRBJ1-4	TRBV7-8	.	TRBD1	TGTGCCAGCAGCTCGATTAGGGGGCCTGAAAAACTGTTTTTT	CASSSIRGPEKLFF
TRBJ1-5	TRBV5-6	few	.	TGTGCCAGCAGCTTGGATGGGCGCGGCCAGCCCCAGCATTTT	CASSLDGRGQPQHF
TRBJ2-3	TRBV12-3/TRBV12-4	.	TRBD2	TGTGCCAGCAGTCCGGGACTAGCGGGTCCTCTTACGCAGTATTTT	CASSPGLAGPLTQYF
TRBJ1-2	TRBV29-1	.	TRBD1	TGCAGCGTCCTAAATCAGGGGGCGGTTGGCTACACCTTC	CSVLNQGAVGYTF
TRBJ2-7	TRBV18	few	.	TGTGCCAGCTCCCCGAGCCAATCCAGGGTGGGGGCGCACGAGCAGTACTTC	CASSPSQSRVGAHEQYF
TRBJ1-6	TRBV7-6	.	.	TGTGCCAGCAGCGCTCAACGACCAGGGAGTAATTCACCCCTCCACTTT	CASSAQRPGSNSPLHF
TRBJ2-1	TRBV5-5	few	.	TGTGCCAGCAGCTTTGGGGTGCGGCTTTGGGGGAATGAGCAGTTCTTC	CASSFGVRLWGNEQFF
TRBJ2-1	TRBV10-3	.	TRBD2	TGTGCCATCAGTGAGCGCAGCGGGGGGCTCTACAATGAGCAGTTCTTC	CAISERSGGLYNEQFF
TRBJ2-1	TRBV24-1	.	.	TGTGCCACCAGTGACAGTGGGGCGCTGGCTGCCAATGAGCAGTTCTTC	CATSDSGALAANEQFF
TRBJ2-3	TRBV7-9	.	.	TGTGCCAGCAGCGTCCCCGGAGGGACCGCGCAGTATTTT	CASSVPGGTAQYF
TRBJ2-7	TRBV21-1	few	.	TGTGCCAGCACCAGAGACGAGCAGTACTTC	CASTRDEQYF
TRBJ1-2	TRBV18	.	.	TGTGCCAGCTCACAGGATTTCTATGGCTACACCTTC	CASSQDFYGYTF
TRBJ1-5	TRBV2	.	.	TGTGCCAGCAGTGATGGGGGCGGGCAGCCCCAGCATTTT	CASSDGGGQPQHF
TRBJ1-2	TRBV6-6	few	.	TGTGCCAGCAGCGCCAGGGTAAACTATGGCTACACCTTC	CASSARVNYGYTF
TRBJ2-7	TRBV6-2/TRBV6-3	.	.	TGTGCCAGCAGTTTGGTCAGACTCTCCTACGAGCAGTACTTC	CASSLVRLSYEQYF
TRBJ1-1	TRBV27	.	.	TGTGCCAGCAGTCTCCAGAGGAACATGAACACTGAAGCTTTCTTT	CASSLQRNMNTEAFF
TRBJ1-5	TRBV20-1	.	.	TGCAGTGCTGAGGGACACATCAATCAGCCCCAGCATTTT	CSAEGHINQPQHF
TRBJ2-1	TRBV5-1	.	.	TGCGCCAGCACAGAGGGGTTGGGCTCCTACAATGAGCAGTTCTTC	CASTEGLGSYNEQFF
TRBJ2-1	TRBV6-2/TRBV6-3	.	.	TGTGCCAGCAGTCAACAGGAGCCCTCCTACAATGAGCAGTTCTTC	CASSQQEPSYNEQFF
TRBJ2-3	TRBV13	.	.	TGTGCCAGCAGCTTAGGAGGTACCATTGGCACAGGTACGCAGTATTTT	CASSLGGTIGTGTQYF
TRBJ2-5	TRBV3-1	few	.	TGTGCCAGCAGCCAAGAGTTGGATCGGCCAGGAGAGACCCAGTACTTC	CASSQELDRPGETQYF
TRBJ1-5	TRBV4-3	few	.	TGCGCCAGCAGCCAATTTTGGTTGAGAGAAAGCGGTCAGCCCCAGCATTTT	CASSQFWLRESGQPQHF
TRBJ1-2	TRBV9	few	.	TGTGCCAGCAGCCCCGAGCATGGCTACACCTTC	CASSPEHGYTF
TRBJ1-6	TRBV6-1	few	.	TGTGCCAGCAGTGAAGGTATACAGGCCCGAGGACCCCTCCACTTT	CASSEGIQARGPLHF
TRBJ2-2	TRBV20-1	.	.	TGCAGTGCGAAGTGGGGACCCAACACCGGGGAGCCGTTTTTT	CSAKWGPNTGEPFF
TRBJ2-1	TRBV20-1	few	TRBD2	TGCAGTGCTAGAGGACTAGCGGGAGGATCTCGGTTCTTC	CSARGLAGGSRFF
TRBJ2-7	TRBV12-3/TRBV12-4	.	TRBD1	TGTGCCAGCAATCAGGGGGCCGCCTACGAGCAGTACTTC	CASNQGAAYEQYF
TRBJ2-1	TRBV3-1	.	.	TGTGCCAGCAGCCAAGCGGGGGACAGACGGTTCTTC	CASSQAGDRRFF
TRBJ2-3	TRBV7-2	.	.	TGTGCCAGCAGCAAACTAGGAGGACAGAGTACGCAGTATTTT	CASSKLGGQSTQYF
TRBJ1-5	TRBV7-8	few	.	TGTGCCAGCAGCTTAGTATTTAATAGACAGGACAATCAGCCCCAGCATTTT	CASSLVFNRQDNQPQHF
TRBJ1-1	TRBV6-5	few	TRBD1	TGTGCCAGCAGTTACTCGGGACAGGGCTTCGGCACTGAAGCTTTCTTT	CASSYSGQGFGTEAFF
TRBJ2-1	TRBV7-2	few	.	TGTGCCAGCATTCTCAGCGCGAACTCCTACAATGAGCAGTTCTTC	CASILSANSYNEQFF
TRBJ2-1	TRBV18	few	TRBD1	TGTGCCAGCTCAATTGGGACAGGGGTTGCGAATGAGCAGTTCTTC	CASSIGTGVANEQFF
TRBJ1-2	TRBV9	.	TRBD1	TGTGCCAGCAGCGTGGGACAGGGGGTCTATGGCTACACCTTC	CASSVGQGVYGYTF
TRBJ2-7	TRBV20-1	.	TRBD1	TGCAGTGCTAGTTTGCTCGACAGGGGGTTATACGAGCAGTACTTC	CSASLLDRGLYEQYF
TRBJ1-5	TRBV20-1	.	.	TGCAGTGCTAGAGAGGACCCCTTGATCGATCAGCCCCAGCATTTT	CSAREDPLIDQPQHF
TRBJ2-7	TRBV28	.	TRBD2	TGTGCCAGCAGGCTTAGCGGGACTAGCTCCCACGAGCAGTACTTC	CASRLSGTSSHEQYF
TRBJ1-5	TRBV6-6	.	.	TGTGCCAGCGGGGCGAGCAATCAGCCCCAGCATTTT	CASGASNQPQHF
TRBJ1-2	TRBV5-1	.	TRBD1	TGCGCCAGCAGACCCGACAGGGGGCGCGGGTATGGCTACACCTTC	CASRPDRGRGYGYTF
TRBJ2-2	TRBV6-5	few	.	TGTGCCAGCAGCTACGGGGTCACCGGGGAGCTGTTTTTT	CASSYGVTGELFF
TRBJ2-5	TRBV4-3	few	TRBD2	TGCGCCAGCAGCCACGCGGGAGTGGAGACCCAGTACTTC	CASSHAGVETQYF
TRBJ2-7	TRBV28	.	.	TGTGCCAGCGGTTTATTTCGGGACGAGCAGTACTTC	CASGLFRDEQYF
TRBJ2-7	TRBV12-3/TRBV12-4	few	TRBD2	TGTGCCAGCAGTTTCGGCTCTGCGGGGGGCCTATACGAGCAGTACTTC	CASSFGSAGGLYEQYF
TRBJ2-3	TRBV29-1	many	TRBD1	TGCAGCGTTGTAAGGACAGGGGGATCTGATACGCAGTATTTT	CSVVRTGGSDTQYF
TRBJ2-1	TRBV7-9	many	.	TGTGCCAGCAGCACTAGCCTGGGGCAGTTCTTC	CASSTSLGQFF
TRBJ2-7	TRBV6-2/TRBV6-3	few	.	TGTGCCAGCAGTTACCCTACAGCCACCCACTCCTACGAGCAGTACTTC	CASSYPTATHSYEQYF
TRBJ1-2	TRBV7-9	.	.	TGTGCCAGCAGCTTAGGAGAATCGCCCCCGTCGGGTGATGGCTACACCTTC	CASSLGESPPSGDGYTF
TRBJ2-1	TRBV5-1	.	.	TGCGCCAGCAGCTTGGCTCGGAAGGGGCGCTCCTACAATGAGCAGTTCTTC	CASSLARKGRSYNEQFF
TRBJ1-4	TRBV20-1	few	.	TGCAGTGCCTTCGGGTCTCAGGCGACTAATGAAAAACTGTTTTTT	CSAFGSQATNEKLFF
TRBJ1-1	TRBV18	.	.	TGTGCCAGCTCACCAGGAGGCGTCACTGAAGCTTTCTTT	CASSPGGVTEAFF
TRBJ2-1	TRBV4-3	.	TRBD2	TGCGCCAGCAGCCAAGAACTGCGGACTAGCAGGTACAATGAGCAGTTCTTC	CASSQELRTSRYNEQFF
TRBJ2-7	TRBV6-1	.	TRBD2	TGTGCCAGCAGAAACATGAACCGCGAGCGGGGGATTTACGAGCAGTACTTC	CASRNMNRERGIYEQYF